A selection of T cell receptor beta chains follows, all from one sample in a study of immune evolution from preneoplasia to lung adenocarcinoma. TCRdb's table, derived via immunoSEQ multiplex PCR, lists solely in-frame clones and lacks some. The data hold approximately 3,200 clones, with more than 60% observed a single time. What was sequenced was FFPE adjacent normal lung tissue. Every receptor here comes from a person aged 65 to 85 with lung adenocarcinoma. The CDR3 runs from the conserved cysteine through the conserved F or W. D genes are given only for firm matches. Part of the rows lack a size; the others show once, few, many or a class for expanded clones.

d_call clone_size j_call v_call cdr3_aa cdr3_nt
. few TRBJ2-3 TRBV18 CASLTSNGADTQYF TGTGCCAGCCTTACATCAAACGGCGCAGATACGCAGTATTTT
TRBD2 once TRBJ2-5 TRBV6-5 CASRRWASGGETQYF TGTGCCAGCAGGAGGTGGGCTAGCGGGGGGGAGACCCAGTACTTC
. . TRBJ1-2 TRBV6-5 CASRLLGGQNGYTF TGTGCCAGCAGGCTCCTCGGGGGGCAGAATGGCTACACCTTC
. few TRBJ1-5 TRBV5-1 CASRRDTSSSQPQHF TGCGCCAGCAGGCGGGACACTTCCTCGAGTCAGCCCCAGCATTTT
. once TRBJ2-7 TRBV21-1 CASSRGTDSYEQYF TGTGCCAGCAGCCGCGGGACAGACTCCTACGAGCAGTACTTC
TRBD1 . TRBJ1-2 TRBV5-4 CASSLERQGAGGYTF TGTGCCAGCAGCTTGGAGAGACAGGGGGCAGGAGGCTACACCTTC
. . TRBJ1-2 TRBV29-1 CSVATVNYGYTF TGCAGCGTTGCCACAGTAAACTATGGCTACACCTTC
. . TRBJ1-1 TRBV18 CASSRRVRLMNTEAFF TGTGCCAGCTCACGTCGGGTTCGGCTCATGAACACTGAAGCTTTCTTT
TRBD2 . TRBJ2-1 TRBV15 CATSAPSGGVFSYNEQFF TGTGCCACCAGCGCTCCCTCGGGGGGAGTATTCTCCTACAATGAGCAGTTCTTC
. . TRBJ1-5 TRBV19 CASSPFSLGQPQHF TGTGCCAGTAGTCCCTTCTCCCTCGGTCAGCCCCAGCATTTT
. . TRBJ2-1 TRBV11-3 CASSLGLTAQSHEQFF TGTGCCAGCAGCTTAGGTCTTACGGCCCAAAGCCATGAGCAGTTCTTC
. few TRBJ2-3 TRBV19 CASSISGYTDTQYF TGTGCCAGTAGTATCAGCGGTTACACAGATACGCAGTATTTT
. . TRBJ2-3 TRBV7-9 CASSVGITQYF TGTGCCAGCAGCGTCGGAATTACGCAGTATTTT
. . TRBJ2-7 TRBV20-1 CSASDLYEQYF TGCAGTGCTAGTGACCTATACGAGCAGTACTTC
. . TRBJ2-7 TRBV20-1 CSARPGHEQYF TGCAGTGCTAGACCCGGGCACGAGCAGTACTTC
. . TRBJ1-2 TRBV15 CATSRGLQSPNYGYTF TGTGCCACCAGCAGAGGATTACAGTCGCCCAACTATGGCTACACCTTC
TRBD1 . TRBJ1-1 TRBV29-1 CSAQTGMNTEAFF TGCAGCGCCCAGACAGGGATGAACACTGAAGCTTTCTTT
. . TRBJ1-1 TRBV18 CASSGMNTEAFF TGTGCCAGCTCGGGAATGAACACTGAAGCTTTCTTT
. . TRBJ2-6 TRBV5-1 CASSLAGQLPSGANVLTF TGCGCCAGCAGCTTGGCAGGCCAGCTCCCCTCTGGGGCCAACGTCCTGACTTTC
TRBD1 . TRBJ1-2 TRBV7-9 CASSSQTGNYGYTF TGTGCCAGCAGCTCCCAGACAGGGAACTATGGCTACACCTTC
TRBD1 . TRBJ2-5 TRBV28 CASSDNRGTQETQYF TGTGCCAGCAGTGACAACAGGGGGACCCAAGAGACCCAGTACTTC
TRBD1 . TRBJ2-7 TRBV7-6 CASSYFDRAYEQYF TGTGCCAGCAGCTACTTCGACAGGGCCTACGAGCAGTACTTC
. . TRBJ2-1 TRBV7-9 CASSSGRGDEQFF TGTGCCAGCAGCTCGGGACGAGGGGATGAGCAGTTCTTC
. . TRBJ2-2 TRBV21-1 CASRYSDTGELFF TGTGCCAGCCGCTACAGTGACACCGGGGAGCTGTTTTTT
. . TRBJ1-2 TRBV5-1 CASSLDRANYGYTF TGCGCCAGCAGCTTGGACAGAGCTAACTATGGCTACACCTTC
. . TRBJ1-6 TRBV14 CASSQTRADNSPLHF TGTGCCAGCAGTCAGACCAGGGCCGATAATTCACCCCTCCACTTT
. . TRBJ2-1 TRBV20-1 CSARVYNEQFF TGCAGTGCTCGGGTGTACAATGAGCAGTTCTTC
TRBD2 . TRBJ2-3 TRBV7-9 CASSSGGGSTDTQYF TGTGCCAGCAGCTCGGGCGGGGGTTCCACAGATACGCAGTATTTT
TRBD1 few TRBJ1-1 TRBV30 CAWSGDRRAQAFF TGTGCCTGGAGTGGGGACAGGAGGGCCCAAGCTTTCTTT
. . TRBJ1-2 TRBV11-2 CASSLAQGRADGYTF TGTGCCAGCAGCTTGGCACAGGGTCGGGCGGATGGCTACACCTTC
. . TRBJ2-7 TRBV27 CASRPRGTFSSYEQYF TGTGCCAGCAGGCCCCGGGGGACTTTCAGCTCCTACGAGCAGTACTTC
. few TRBJ2-1 TRBV19 CASSITPNNEQFF TGTGCCAGTAGTATTACGCCCAATAATGAGCAGTTCTTC
. . TRBJ2-7 TRBV11-3 CASSPRGGSTYEQYF TGTGCCAGCAGCCCCAGAGGGGGATCAACTTACGAGCAGTACTTC
. . TRBJ1-2 TRBV5-6 CASSLEGSPSYGYTF TGTGCCAGCAGCTTGGAGGGCAGTCCATCCTATGGCTACACCTTC
. . TRBJ2-7 TRBV18 CASLARYEQYF TGTGCCAGCTTAGCCCGCTACGAGCAGTACTTC
. few TRBJ1-5 TRBV30 CAWSAPGRWNNQPQHF TGTGCCTGGAGTGCCCCCGGGCGGTGGAACAATCAGCCCCAGCATTTT
TRBD1 . TRBJ2-3 TRBV5-1 CASSLEGQPTDTQYF TGCGCCAGCAGCTTGGAGGGACAGCCCACAGATACGCAGTATTTT
. . TRBJ1-1 TRBV5-1 CASSLDGRPNTEAFF TGCGCCAGCAGCTTGGACGGGCGACCGAACACTGAAGCTTTCTTT
. . TRBJ2-1 TRBV13 CASSLSGPREQFF TGTGCCAGCAGCCTCTCCGGCCCTCGGGAGCAGTTCTTC
. . TRBJ1-1 TRBV7-8 CASSFGQMNTEAFF TGTGCCAGCAGCTTTGGACAGATGAACACTGAAGCTTTCTTT
. few TRBJ1-1 TRBV5-1 CASSLLTSNTEAFF TGCGCCAGCAGCTTGCTGACATCGAACACTGAAGCTTTCTTT
. once TRBJ2-5 TRBV9 CASSPIGGTQETQYF TGTGCCAGCAGCCCCATCGGCGGGACACAAGAGACCCAGTACTTC
. . TRBJ2-2 TRBV25-1 CASSEPPGHLDTGELFF TGTGCCAGCAGTGAACCTCCGGGACACCTGGACACCGGGGAGCTGTTTTTT
. . TRBJ1-1 TRBV27 CAGSPGNTEAFF TGTGCCGGCAGCCCTGGCAACACTGAAGCTTTCTTT
TRBD2 . TRBJ2-1 TRBV7-3 CASSLTSGGYEQFF TGTGCCAGCAGCTTGACTAGCGGGGGCTATGAGCAGTTCTTC
TRBD1 once TRBJ2-3 TRBV29-1 CSAGTGVHTDTQYF TGCAGCGCCGGGACAGGGGTCCACACAGATACGCAGTATTTT
TRBD2 once TRBJ2-7 TRBV27 CASSFLAGGRSYEQYF TGTGCCAGCAGTTTTCTAGCTGGCGGGAGGTCATACGAGCAGTACTTC
. . TRBJ2-7 TRBV11-2 CASSLEGPIEQYF TGTGCCAGCAGCTTAGAGGGTCCTATCGAGCAGTACTTC
. . TRBJ2-1 TRBV6-6 CASSKDSGANSNEQFF TGTGCCAGCAGTAAAGATAGTGGCGCCAATTCCAATGAGCAGTTCTTC
. once TRBJ1-2 TRBV7-9 CASSQQAGVSNYGYTF TGTGCCAGCAGCCAACAAGCTGGGGTTTCTAACTATGGCTACACCTTC
. . TRBJ2-5 TRBV27 CASSLNGPGETQYF TGTGCCAGCAGTTTAAACGGTCCAGGGGAGACCCAGTACTTC